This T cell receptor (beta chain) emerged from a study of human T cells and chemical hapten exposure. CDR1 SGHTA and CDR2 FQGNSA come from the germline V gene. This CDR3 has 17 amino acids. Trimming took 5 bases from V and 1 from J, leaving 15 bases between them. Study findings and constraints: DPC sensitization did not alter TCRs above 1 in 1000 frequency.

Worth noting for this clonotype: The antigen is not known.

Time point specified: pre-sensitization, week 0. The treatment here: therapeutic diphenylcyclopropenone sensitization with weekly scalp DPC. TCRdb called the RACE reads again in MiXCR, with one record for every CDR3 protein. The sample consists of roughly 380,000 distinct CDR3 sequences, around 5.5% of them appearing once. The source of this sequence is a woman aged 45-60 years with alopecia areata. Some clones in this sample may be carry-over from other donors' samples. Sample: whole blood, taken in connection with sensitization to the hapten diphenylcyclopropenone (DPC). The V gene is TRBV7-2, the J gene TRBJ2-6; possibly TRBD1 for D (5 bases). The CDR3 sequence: CASSLRADPSGANVLTF. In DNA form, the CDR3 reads TGTGCCAGCAGCCTCAGGGCAGACCCTTCTGGGGCCAACGTCCTGACTTTC.